The 10 T cell receptor beta chains below come from one sample, sequenced in a study of shared clonotypes between healthy human individuals. Only in-frame clones appear in the TCRdb table, and some are missing; sequencing was by immunoSEQ multiplex PCR. The profile shows about 1.1 million clones, more than 75% of them singletons. Sequencing was done on a sample of memory CD4+ T cells from PBMCs. Described subset: CD45RA-negative fraction. The receptors come from a man between 18 and 35 years old in good health. Some clones in this sample may be carry-over from other donors' samples.

This clone was observed a single time. The chain combines TRBV19 with TRBJ1-4, with 7 bases aligning to TRBD1. CDR3 size: 17 residues. Per germline, CDR1 LNHDA and CDR2 SQIVND (reference sequence). The ends lost 5 bases at V and 5 bases at J; junction bases unmatched: 14. The CDR3 is CASSATGVWERNEKLFF. Here the CDR3 DNA reads TGTGCCAGTAGTGCCACAGGGGTGTGGGAGAGGAATGAAAAACTGTTTTTT.

V and J are TRBV30 and TRBJ1-1; the D gene is possibly TRBD1 (5 bases). CDR1 is GTSNPN, CDR2 SVGIG, per germline (reference sequence). This CDR3 comprises 11 residues. V dropped 4 bases and J dropped 7 bases, with 10 bases sitting between them. CDR3 region: CAWNRFGEAFF. The CDR3 DNA sequence: TGTGCCTGGAACAGGTTTGGTGAAGCTTTCTTT.

The chain joins TRBV15 to TRBJ1-1; a weak D match, TRBD1 (5 bases). The germline V gene has CDR1 LNHNV and CDR2 YYDKDF (reference sequence). V was cut by 5 bases and J by 6 bases, with 10 bases left in between. The CDR3 runs 12 residues. The CDR3: CATSEGLAEAFF. The CDR3 DNA reads as TGTGCCACCAGCGAGGGGTTAGCTGAAGCTTTCTTT.

The chain combines TRBV19 with TRBJ1-2; possibly TRBD1 for D (6 bases). CDR1 is LNHDA, CDR2 SQIVND, per germline (reference sequence). The V end was cut by 3 bases, the J end by 1 base, with 18 bases between. The CDR3 contains 17 residues. The CDR3 sequence: CASSMGAYGGNNYGYTF. In nucleotides, the CDR3 is TGTGCCAGTAGTATGGGGGCCTACGGAGGAAATAACTATGGCTACACCTTC.

The sample holds a few counts of this clone. The chain employs TRBV5-1 and TRBJ1-1; D gene uncertain. This CDR3 has 13 residues. V gave up 2 bases and J gave up 1 base, with 6 bases separating them. Germline CDR1 SGHRS, CDR2 YFSETQ. CDR3: CASSLNQNTEAFF. The CDR3 bases are TGCGCCAGCAGCTTAAACCAGAACACTGAAGCTTTCTTT.

This clone came up once. The chain links TRBV18 to TRBJ1-4; D gene unclear. The germline V gene encodes CDR1 KGHSH and CDR2 LQKENI. V was clipped by 4 bases and J by 6 bases, with 9 bases between them. This CDR3 has 13 amino acids. CDR3 amino acids: CASSHSIHEKLFF. CDR3 DNA sequence: TGTGCCAGCTCACATTCGATACATGAAAAACTGTTTTTT. Full variable domain (outside the CDR3, taken from reference TRBV18 and TRBJ1-4): NAGVMQNPRHLVRRRGQEARLRCSPMKGHSHVYWYRQLPEEGLKFMVYLQKENIIDESGMPKERFSAEFPKEGPSILRIQQVVRGDSAAYFCASSHSIHEKLFFGSGTQLSVL.

The chain employs TRBV2 and TRBJ2-3, with D maybe TRBD1 (6 bases). V lost 8 bases and J 9 bases, leaving 21 bases between the germline ends. The length of the CDR3 is 14 residues. Germline CDR1 and CDR2: SNHLY and FYNNEI. The CDR3 sequence is CASFRTASPGTQYF. CDR3 DNA: TGTGCCAGCTTCCGGACAGCCTCACCGGGGACGCAGTATTTT.

This clone was counted a single time. The chain joins TRBV9 to TRBJ2-3; maybe TRBD1 (5 bases). Trimming took off 0 bases at V and 8 bases at J, with 10 bases between the two ends. CDR1 is SGDLS, CDR2 YYNGEE, per germline. There are 13 residues in the CDR3. The CDR3 region has the DNA TGTGCCAGCAGCGTAGAGGGGTCTCCTACGCAGTATTTT. Protein sequence: CASSVEGSPTQYF.

V usage is TRBV10-3 and J usage is TRBJ1-4; D call uncertain. The V end lost 7 bases, the J end lost 4 bases, and 13 bases lay between the germline ends. The CDR3 runs 14 residues. Germline CDR1 is ENHRY and CDR2 is SYGVKD. The CDR3 bases are TGTGCCATCAATGCGGGAGGACTTAATGAAAAACTGTTTTTT. The encoded protein is CAINAGGLNEKLFF.

This chain links TRBV1 with TRBJ2-1; the table's TRBD2 call for D was not verified on the DNA. TRBV1 is termed a pseudogene. The CDR3 runs to 19 residues. The CDR3 loop reads CTSSHAGTSGRSSYNEQFF. The CDR3 DNA reads as TGCACCAGCAGCCACGCCGGGACTAGCGGGAGGAGCTCCTACAATGAGCAGTTCTTC.